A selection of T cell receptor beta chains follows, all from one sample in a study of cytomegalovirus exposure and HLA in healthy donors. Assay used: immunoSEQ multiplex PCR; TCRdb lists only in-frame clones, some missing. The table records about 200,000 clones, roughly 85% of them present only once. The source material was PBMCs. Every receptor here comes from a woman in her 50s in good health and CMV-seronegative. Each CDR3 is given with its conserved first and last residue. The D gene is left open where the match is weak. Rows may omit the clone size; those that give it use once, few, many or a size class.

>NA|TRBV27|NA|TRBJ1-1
TGTGCCAGCGCCACAGGTGTCATGAACACTGAAGCTTTCTTT
CASATGVMNTEAFF
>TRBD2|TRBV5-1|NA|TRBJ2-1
TGCGCCAGCAGCGCAACGCTGACTAGCGGGATTGACAATGAGCAGTTCTTC
CASSATLTSGIDNEQFF
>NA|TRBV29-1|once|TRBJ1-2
TGCAGCGTTGACACCCGGGGAAACTATGGCTACACCTTC
CSVDTRGNYGYTF
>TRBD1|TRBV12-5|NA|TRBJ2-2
TGTGCTAGTGGTTCGACGACAGGGACCGGGGAGCTGTTTTTT
CASGSTTGTGELFF
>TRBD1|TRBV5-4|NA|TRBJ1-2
TGTGCCAGCAGCTTCGGGACAGGGGGAGGCTACACCTTC
CASSFGTGGGYTF
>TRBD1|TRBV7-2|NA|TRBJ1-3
TGTGCCAGCACCCGACAGGGGAACTCTGGAAACACCATATATTTT
CASTRQGNSGNTIYF
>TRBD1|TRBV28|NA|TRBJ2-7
TGTGCCAGTTTCACAGGGGACTCCTACGAGCAGTACTTC
CASFTGDSYEQYF
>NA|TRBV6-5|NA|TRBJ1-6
TGTGCCAGCAGTTACTCGTGGCAGGGGCATAATTCACCCCTCCACTTT
CASSYSWQGHNSPLHF
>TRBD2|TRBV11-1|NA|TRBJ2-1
TGTGCCAGCAGCTTAGGGGGCCTAGCGGGAGCGTCTGAGCAGTTCTTC
CASSLGGLAGASEQFF
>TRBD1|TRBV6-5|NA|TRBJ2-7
TGTGCCAGCAGTTCGACCGGGACAGGGGTCTACGAGCAGTACTTC
CASSSTGTGVYEQYF
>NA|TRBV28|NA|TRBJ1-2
TGTGCCAGCAGTTCCCCTGAGGGCGTTAACTATGGCTACACCTTC
CASSSPEGVNYGYTF
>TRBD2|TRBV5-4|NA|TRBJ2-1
TGTGCCAGCAGCTTAGGGGCGGGAGCCCACAATGAGCAGTTCTTC
CASSLGAGAHNEQFF
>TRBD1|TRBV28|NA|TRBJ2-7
TGTGCCAGCAGTTTAAGGGCAGGGGGCGTCTACGAGCAGTACTTC
CASSLRAGGVYEQYF
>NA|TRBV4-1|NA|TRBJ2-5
TGCGCCAGCAGCCCGACAGGAGTCCAAGAGACCCAGTACTTC
CASSPTGVQETQYF
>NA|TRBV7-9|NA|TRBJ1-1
TGTGCCAGCCGCCCAACTTCTCGTGGGAACACTGAAGCTTTCTTT
CASRPTSRGNTEAFF
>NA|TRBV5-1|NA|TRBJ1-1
TGCGCCAGCAGCTTGGCCCGCTCCACCCAGGCTGAAACTTTCTTT
CASSLARSTQAETFF
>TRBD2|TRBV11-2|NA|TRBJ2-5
TGTGCCAGCAGCTATCGGACTAGAGGGCGAGAGACCCAGTACTTC
CASSYRTRGRETQYF
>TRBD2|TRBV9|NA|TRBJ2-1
TGTGCCAGCAGCACCCGACTAGCGGGAGGGCCTGTGGTACAGTTCTTC
CASSTRLAGGPVVQFF
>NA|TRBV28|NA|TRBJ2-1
TGTGCCAGCAGTTTTGCGGGAAGAGGCTACAATGAGCAGTTCTTC
CASSFAGRGYNEQFF
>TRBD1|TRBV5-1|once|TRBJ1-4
TGCGCCAGCAGCTCGACAGGGGCCCCGAATGAAAAACTGTTTTTT
CASSSTGAPNEKLFF
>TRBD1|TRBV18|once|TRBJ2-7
TGTGCCAGCTCACCTGGACAGGGTGGCGCGATCTACGAGCAGTACTTC
CASSPGQGGAIYEQYF
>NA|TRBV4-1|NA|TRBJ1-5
TGCGCCAGCAGCCAAAACCCGGGGGGGAGGGGACAGCCCCAGCATTTT
CASSQNPGGRGQPQHF
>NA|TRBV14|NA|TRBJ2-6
TGTGCCAGCAGCTACTCTGGGGCCAACGTCCTGACTTTC
CASSYSGANVLTF
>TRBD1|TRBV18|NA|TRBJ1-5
TGTGCCAGCTCACCCGACAGGGGAAAGCCCCAGCATTTT
CASSPDRGKPQHF
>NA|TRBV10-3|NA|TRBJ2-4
TGTGCCACCGGTGGAGCCAAAAACATTCAGTACTTC
CATGGAKNIQYF
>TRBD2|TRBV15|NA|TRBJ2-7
TGTGCCACCAGCAGAGGATCTAGCGGACGCTACGAGCAGTACTTC
CATSRGSSGRYEQYF
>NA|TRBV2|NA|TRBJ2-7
TGTGCCAGCAGCAAAGACAGGTACGGCGAGCAGTACTTC
CASSKDRYGEQYF
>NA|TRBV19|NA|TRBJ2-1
TGTGCCAGTACGTCAGGGTACAATGAGCAGTTCTTC
CASTSGYNEQFF
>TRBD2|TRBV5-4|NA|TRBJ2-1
TGTGCCAGCAGCGTGTCTAGCGGGAGGTCGGATGAGCAGTTCTTC
CASSVSSGRSDEQFF
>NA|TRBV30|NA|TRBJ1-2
TGTGCCTGGAGTGTACCGCGGCCCCTCGGGGGCTACACCTTC
CAWSVPRPLGGYTF
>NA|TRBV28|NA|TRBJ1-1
TGTGCCAGCAGCCCATTCGCGGGCGCTGAAGCTTTCTTT
CASSPFAGAEAFF
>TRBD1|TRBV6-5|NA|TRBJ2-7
TGTGCCAGCACTAAGACCAGGGGACAGAGGGGCGAGCAGTACTTC
CASTKTRGQRGEQYF
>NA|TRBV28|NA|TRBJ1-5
TGTGCCAGCAGGGGACTTCTAAGCAATCAGCCCCAGCATTTT
CASRGLLSNQPQHF